These 29 T cell receptor beta chains share one sample of origin, sequenced in a study of Graves' ophthalmopathy and Graves' hyperthyroidism. For repertoire sequencing, the TCR beta CDR3 regions were amplified from RNA transcripts. The workflow started with a first-round RT-PCR run with HTBI primers and then moved on to a second-round multiplex PCR. TCRdb re-derived calls from the multiplex PCR reads in MiXCR, one entry per CDR3 protein. The table lists around 1.1 million distinct CDR3 sequences, less than 45% of them singletons. Sequencing was done on a sample of peripheral blood or thyroid tissue (not recorded which). These receptors were collected from an adult man with Graves' hyperthyroidism.

This clonotype came up many times. This CDR3 reads CASQGPTYEQYF. In DNA form, the CDR3 reads TGTGCCAGCCAAGGGCCAACCTACGAGCAGTACTTC. This chain joins TRBV2 and TRBJ2-7; no definite D call. V lost 8 bases, J lost 2 bases, and 10 bases lay in between. From germline, CDR1 is SNHLY and CDR2 FYNNEI. The CDR3 totals 12 residues.

In this sample, this clonotype turned up many times. The chain combines TRBV19 with TRBJ1-2; 8 positions agree with TRBD1. This CDR3 spans 15 amino acids. Germline trimming cut 3 bases from V and 2 bases from J; bases unmatched to any gene: 5. The germline V gene has CDR1 LNHDA and CDR2 SQIVND (reference sequence). CDR3 coding DNA: TGTGCCAGTAGTATCCCCGGGACAGGAAACTATGGCTACACCTTC. Translated, it gives CASSIPGTGNYGYTF.

This clonotype has more than one count but fewer than ten. The rearrangement uses TRBV7-9 and TRBJ2-7; D unresolved. Germline CDR1 is SEHNR and CDR2 is FQNEAQ (reference sequence). This CDR3 spans 14 amino acids. Trimming shortened V by 3 bases and J by 3 bases, and 12 bases separated the two germline ends. CDR3 in amino acids: CASSFFRQNYEQYF. The CDR3 nucleotides read TGTGCCAGCAGCTTCTTCAGGCAAAACTACGAGCAGTACTTC. The whole variable domain, filled in from reference TRBV7-9 and TRBJ2-7, reads DTGVSQNPRHKITKRGQNVTFRCDPISEHNRLYWYRQTLGQGPEFLTYFQNEAQLEKSRLLSDRFSAERPKGSFSTLEIQRTEQGDSAMYLCASSFFRQNYEQYFGPGTRLTVT.

This clonotype came up many times. The chain is built from TRBV29-1 and TRBJ2-7; 7 positions agree with TRBD2. There are 12 residues in the CDR3. V gave up 4 bases and J gave up 6 bases; unmatched junction bases: 6. CDR1 and CDR2 from the germline V gene are SQVTM and ANQGSEA. The CDR3 region is CSVGLAEGEQYF. The CDR3 bases are TGCAGCGTTGGACTAGCTGAAGGCGAGCAGTACTTC.

There are many counts of this clonotype. J is TRBJ1-1 and V is TRBV19; possibly TRBD1 for D (5 bases). Trimming cost V 7 bases and J 11 bases, with 17 bases left between them. Germline V gives CDR1 LNHDA, CDR2 SQIVND (reference sequence). The CDR3 is 12 amino acids. The CDR3 sequence: CASKPQGGAAFF. DNA for the CDR3: TGTGCCAGTAAGCCTCAGGGAGGCGCGGCTTTCTTT.

The chain carries TRBV5-1 and TRBJ1-3, with D possibly being TRBD1 (6 bases). The germline V gene encodes CDR1 SGHRS and CDR2 YFSETQ. The CDR3 extends over 15 amino acids. With 1 base removed from V and 3 bases from J, the gap between germline ends came to 11 bases. CDR3 DNA sequence: TGCGCCAGCAGCTTGAAGGGGGGCGTTGGAAACACCATATATTTT. The encoded protein is CASSLKGGVGNTIYF.

A remark on this clonotype: A much larger clone lies a single base off, so this may be a read error. The chain is built from TRBV11-2 and TRBJ1-1; D unresolved. V was shortened by 4 bases and J by 1 base, with 10 bases between the two germline ends. The CDR3 is 14 residues long. Germline CDR1 and CDR2: SGHAT and FQNNGV. The CDR3 region is CASSSPRQNTEAFF. CDR3 sequence (DNA): TGTGCCAGCAGCTCCCCTCGACAGAACACTGAAGCTTTCTTT.

The V and J genes are TRBV7-8 and TRBJ1-1, with a tentative D call TRBD1 (6 bases). This CDR3 is 18 amino acids long. Deletions cut 0 bases from V and 4 bases from J, with 21 bases between. Germline V gene data show CDR1 as SGHVS and CDR2 as FQNEAQ. This CDR3 is CASSLAGGSGNRSTEAFF. CDR3 in DNA: TGTGCCAGCAGCTTAGCCGGGGGCTCGGGAAACAGGAGCACTGAAGCTTTCTTT. The full variable domain, with the rest looked up from reference TRBV7-8 and TRBJ1-1, is GAGVSQSPRYKVAKRGQDVALRCDPISGHVSLFWYQQALGQGPEFLTYFQNEAQLDKSGLPSDRFFAERPEGSVSTLKIQRTQQEDSAVYLCASSLAGGSGNRSTEAFFGQGTRLTVV.

A word on this clonotype: A read error is possible here, since a much larger clone lies one base away. The chain uses TRBV7-2 and TRBJ1-6, with a weak D call TRBD1 (5 bases). CDR3 length: 12 amino acids. V lost 9 bases and J lost 10, with 13 bases in between. Germline V gene data show CDR1 as SGHTA and CDR2 as FQGNSA. The chain's CDR3 is CARQRGESPLHF. CDR3 DNA sequence: TGTGCCAGACAAAGGGGTGAGTCACCCCTCCACTTT.

The rearrangement uses TRBV10-1 and TRBJ2-5; 11 nucleotides agree with TRBD2. The trim removed 6 bases at V and 4 bases at J, leaving 10 bases unmatched. The CDR3 is 16 amino acids. Per the germline V gene, CDR1 is WNHNN and CDR2 is SYGVQD (reference sequence). The CDR3 nucleotides read TGCGCCAGCAGCGACGGACTAGCGGGTGAAGGAGAGACCCAGTACTTC. Protein: CASSDGLAGEGETQYF.

Comment on this clonotype: It may be a read error: a sequence one base away is much more abundant. This rearrangement joins TRBV9 to TRBJ2-7; the D gene is possibly TRBD2 (5 bases). Trimming took off 0 bases at V and 0 bases at J, with 10 bases between the two ends. Per the germline V gene, CDR1 is SGDLS and CDR2 is YYNGEE. The CDR3 runs 15 residues. The CDR3 bases are TGTGCCAGCAGCGTAGCGGCAGGACTCTCCTACGAGCAGTACTTC. Translation: CASSVAAGLSYEQYF.

There are many counts of this clonotype. V is TRBV24-1 and J is TRBJ1-5; TRBD1 matches 7 bases. The CDR3 sequence is 18 residues long. V shed 3 bases, J shed 2 bases, and the junction held 12 bases outside the gene matches. Germline CDR1 KGHDR, CDR2 SFDVKD. The CDR3: CATSDHDYRGKGNQPQHF. The DNA for the CDR3 is TGTGCCACCAGTGATCACGATTACAGGGGAAAGGGCAATCAGCCCCAGCATTTT.

This clonotype was counted only a few times. J is TRBJ2-2 and V is TRBV19, with D hard to call. Germline-derived CDR1 and CDR2 are LNHDA and SQIVND (reference sequence). This CDR3 is 11 amino acids long. V lost 2 bases, J lost 7 bases, and 2 bases lay in between. Here the CDR3 DNA reads TGTGCCAGTAGTATACTCGGGGAGCTGTTTTTT. The encoded protein is CASSILGELFF.

This clonotype has ten or more counts. The chain joins TRBV4-1 to TRBJ1-1, with a possible D match to TRBD1 (6 bases). The length of the CDR3 is 14 residues. Germline V gene sequence: CDR1 MGHRA, CDR2 YSYEKL. V was shortened by 4 bases and J by 7 bases, with 16 bases between the two germline ends. The CDR3 DNA sequence: TGCGCCAGCAGCCTGAGAAACTCGGACAGTGAAGCTTTCTTT. This sequence encodes CASSLRNSDSEAFF.

This clonotype has ten or more counts. The J gene is TRBJ2-7, the V gene TRBV11-2; TRBD1 agrees at 9 bases. Germline trimming cut 5 bases from V and 3 bases from J; bases unmatched to any gene: 5. This CDR3 is built from 14 residues. In germline, CDR1 is SGHAT, CDR2 FQNNGV. The CDR3 nucleotides are TGTGCCAGCAGCACCGGGACAGGGTTCTACGAGCAGTACTTC. Protein sequence: CASSTGTGFYEQYF.

This clonotype was observed at least ten times. The chain carries TRBV19 and TRBJ2-6, with D possibly being TRBD2 (5 bases). V lost 7 bases and J lost 4, with 17 bases in between. CDR3 length: 16 amino acids. CDR1 and CDR2 from the germline V gene are LNHDA and SQIVND (reference sequence). CDR3 DNA sequence: TGTGCCAGTACCGGAGAGGGCTTCGCCGGGGCCAACGTCCTGACTTTC. Translation: CASTGEGFAGANVLTF.

This clonotype was detected ten times or more. The V and J genes are TRBV29-1 and TRBJ2-7, with 10 bases aligning to TRBD1. Trimming cost V 4 bases and J 3 bases; bases outside gene matches: 9. This CDR3 spans 15 amino acids. From germline, CDR1 is SQVTM and CDR2 ANQGSEA. The CDR3 spells CSVAPNGDRGYEQYF. The CDR3 nucleotides read TGCAGCGTTGCCCCAAACGGGGACAGGGGCTACGAGCAGTACTTC.

This clonotype was observed many times. The chain has TRBV7-2 and TRBJ2-6; D is ambiguous. There are 15 residues in the CDR3. Per the germline V gene, CDR1 is SGHTA and CDR2 is FQGNSA. V lost 3 bases to trimming and J lost 0 bases, with 6 bases between them. The CDR3 DNA reads as TGTGCCAGCAGCTTTCAGAGCTCTGGGGCCAACGTCCTGACTTTC. Protein: CASSFQSSGANVLTF.

Only one count was recorded for this clonotype. The chain has TRBV10-3 and TRBJ2-7; no definite D call. Germline V gene data show CDR1 as ENHRY and CDR2 as SYGVKD. The germline V and J ends were trimmed by 3 bases and 2 bases, with 11 bases remaining between them. The CDR3 runs 14 residues. The CDR3 here is CAISDEDLTYEQYF. DNA for the CDR3: TGTGCCATCAGTGATGAAGACTTAACCTACGAGCAGTACTTC.

In this sample, this clonotype turned up many times. The chain uses TRBV12-3 or TRBV12-4 and TRBJ1-5, with D hard to call. V lost 0 bases to trimming and J lost 4 bases, with 10 bases between them. The CDR3 extends over 15 amino acids. CDR3 coding DNA: TGTGCCAGCAGTTTAGCGGGGAGGGCTAATCAGCCCCAGCATTTT. It encodes CASSLAGRANQPQHF.

This rearrangement joins TRBV20-1 to TRBJ2-7; the D gene is possibly TRBD1 (6 bases). The CDR3 spans 13 residues. Per the germline V gene, CDR1 is DFQATT and CDR2 is SNEGSKA (reference sequence). Trimming took 2 bases from V and 3 from J, leaving 11 bases between them. The CDR3 sequence: CSARLVDSYEQYF. Here the CDR3 DNA reads TGCAGTGCTAGACTCGTGGACAGCTACGAGCAGTACTTC.

In its sample, this clonotype was seen a few times. The rearrangement joins TRBV19 to TRBJ2-7; D is unclear. The CDR3 contains 18 residues. V lost 3 bases, J lost 3 bases, and 24 bases lay in between. The V gene's germline CDR1 is LNHDA and CDR2 SQIVND (reference sequence). The CDR3 loop reads CASSILFSFEGSHYEQYF. The CDR3 region has the DNA TGTGCCAGTAGTATCTTATTTTCGTTCGAAGGCAGCCACTACGAGCAGTACTTC.

The chain is built from TRBV10-3 and TRBJ1-5; tentative D call: TRBD1 (5 bases). The CDR3 length is 13 residues. Trimming stripped 11 bases from V and 13 bases from J, with 24 bases between. Per germline, CDR1 ENHRY and CDR2 SYGVKD. The CDR3 DNA reads TGTGCCTCACGACCGGGACTAGCGCTTCAACAGCATTTT. Protein product: CASRPGLALQQHF.

Ten or more counts support this clonotype. This chain links TRBV6-5 with TRBJ2-6; D unresolved. Germline assignment: CDR1 MNHEY and CDR2 SVGAGI. Trimming took off 6 bases at V and 2 bases at J, with 5 bases between the two ends. The CDR3 loop spans 13 amino acids. The CDR3 nucleotides read TGTGCCAGCAGGCCAGCTGGGGCCAACGTCCTGACTTTC. Residues: CASRPAGANVLTF.

The chain uses TRBV10-3 and TRBJ1-2, with D possibly TRBD1 on 5 matching bases. Trimming pared 6 bases from V and 6 bases from J, leaving 26 bases between. Germline loops: CDR1 ENHRY, CDR2 SYGVKD. This CDR3 is 17 amino acids long. The CDR3 spells CAIRVGDRGLLRDGYTF. The CDR3 DNA reads TGTGCCATCAGAGTGGGGGACCGGGGACTCCTCAGGGATGGCTACACCTTC.

This clonotype was seen at least ten times. The rearrangement uses TRBV7-2 and TRBJ1-2; tentatively, D is TRBD1 (5 bases). Germline V CDR1 and CDR2: SGHTA, FQGNSA. V gave up 5 bases and J gave up 1 base, with 11 bases separating them. This CDR3 is built from 14 residues. For the CDR3, the DNA is TGTGCCAGCAGCCAGGGTCGCCTTAACTATGGCTACACCTTC. This translates into CASSQGRLNYGYTF.

This clonotype was seen a few times. The chain couples TRBV7-8 to TRBJ2-2; unclear D gene. Germline CDR1 is SGHVS and CDR2 is FQNEAQ. The CDR3 extends over 16 amino acids. The V end lost 5 bases, the J end lost 4 bases, and 17 bases lay between the germline ends. DNA of the CDR3: TGTGCCAGCAGCGTAGGAGCAGGTTTTGGCACCGGGGAGCTGTTTTTT. Translation gives CASSVGAGFGTGELFF.

This clonotype was counted at least ten times. The genes are TRBV25-1 and TRBJ1-1; 8 bases agree with TRBD1. J gave up 4 bases and V 8 bases, and 6 bases lay outside the gene matches. Germline-derived CDR1 and CDR2 are MGHDK and SYGVNS. CDR3 length equals 13 residues. The CDR3 loop is CASGEDRGTEAFF. CDR3 sequence (DNA): TGTGCCAGCGGAGAAGACAGGGGCACTGAAGCTTTCTTT.

This clonotype was seen ten or more times. The chain links TRBV2 to TRBJ2-2, with D unresolved. This CDR3 has 14 residues. The V end was cut by 8 bases, the J end by 0 bases, with 10 bases between. The germline CDR1 and CDR2 sequences are SNHLY and FYNNEI. DNA for the CDR3: TGTGCCAGCGGTCAGCAGTCGAACACCGGGGAGCTGTTTTTT. It codes for CASGQQSNTGELFF.